A selection of T cell receptor beta chains follows, all from one sample in a study of T cell changes during pregnancy in multiple sclerosis. Sequenced by immunoSEQ multiplex PCR; TCRdb stores in-frame clones only, minus some. The repertoire includes 65,000 to 95,000 clones, about 94% of them detected once, and roughly 0.9% sits in the top ten. The specimen comprised peripheral blood, sampled in the second trimester of pregnancy. The receptors here all came from a female donor in good health, enrolled as a control in a pregnancy study. The CDR3 runs from the conserved cysteine through the conserved F or W. Each record gives: J gene, V gene, D gene, CDR3 protein. A D gene is named only where the DNA matches it firmly.

j_gene: TRBJ1-1
v_gene: TRBV6-5
d_gene: .
CDR3aa: CASSDSKNTEAFF

j_gene: TRBJ2-1
v_gene: TRBV10-3
d_gene: TRBD2
CDR3aa: CAISESASGDRYNEQFF

j_gene: TRBJ1-6
v_gene: TRBV2
d_gene: .
CDR3aa: CASKPGLGSPLHF

j_gene: TRBJ2-7
v_gene: TRBV28
d_gene: TRBD1
CDR3aa: CASSLVGGQGSYEQYF

j_gene: TRBJ1-1
v_gene: TRBV28
d_gene: .
CDR3aa: CASSRIAEIGNTEAFF

j_gene: TRBJ2-3
v_gene: TRBV30
d_gene: TRBD1
CDR3aa: CAWRGDREADTQYF

j_gene: TRBJ2-3
v_gene: TRBV6-5
d_gene: .
CDR3aa: CASSLNPSLSTDTQYF

j_gene: TRBJ2-2
v_gene: TRBV5-5
d_gene: TRBD2
CDR3aa: CASSFGWASGQGGGTGELFF

j_gene: TRBJ2-7
v_gene: TRBV2
d_gene: TRBD1
CDR3aa: CASVKTGTVSLEQYF

j_gene: TRBJ1-2
v_gene: TRBV5-5
d_gene: .
CDR3aa: CASSLAGGDYEANYGYTF

j_gene: TRBJ2-7
v_gene: TRBV5-1
d_gene: TRBD2
CDR3aa: CASSFASGRDEQYF

j_gene: TRBJ2-7
v_gene: TRBV5-1
d_gene: TRBD1
CDR3aa: CASSLQGASNEQYF

j_gene: TRBJ2-5
v_gene: TRBV5-4
d_gene: TRBD2
CDR3aa: CASSRETSGREETQYF

j_gene: TRBJ1-4
v_gene: TRBV6-1
d_gene: .
CDR3aa: CATYRQGRIEKLFF

j_gene: TRBJ2-7
v_gene: TRBV5-1
d_gene: .
CDR3aa: CASSDGVMNEQYF

j_gene: TRBJ2-7
v_gene: TRBV28
d_gene: .
CDR3aa: CASSLSRAYEQYF

j_gene: TRBJ2-7
v_gene: TRBV5-6
d_gene: .
CDR3aa: CASSPKRSYGVPYYEQYF

j_gene: TRBJ1-4
v_gene: TRBV5-1
d_gene: .
CDR3aa: CASSFGQNEKLFF

j_gene: TRBJ1-1
v_gene: TRBV19
d_gene: .
CDR3aa: CASRTGFSTEAFF

j_gene: TRBJ1-4
v_gene: TRBV7-6
d_gene: .
CDR3aa: CASSLRLVDEKLFF

j_gene: TRBJ2-1
v_gene: TRBV9
d_gene: TRBD2
CDR3aa: CASSNSGNHYNEQFF

j_gene: TRBJ2-3
v_gene: TRBV29-1
d_gene: .
CDR3aa: CSVGGDSTDTQYF

j_gene: TRBJ2-5
v_gene: TRBV6-5
d_gene: .
CDR3aa: CASSDSLGGTQYF

j_gene: TRBJ2-1
v_gene: TRBV5-1
d_gene: .
CDR3aa: CASSLESRNNEQFF

j_gene: TRBJ2-1
v_gene: TRBV6-1
d_gene: TRBD1
CDR3aa: CASSETLGTGGNEQFF

j_gene: TRBJ2-2
v_gene: TRBV11-3
d_gene: TRBD1
CDR3aa: CASSLDEVMDRENTGELFF

j_gene: TRBJ2-1
v_gene: TRBV5-1
d_gene: TRBD1
CDR3aa: CASSIGQVFNNEQFF

j_gene: TRBJ2-1
v_gene: TRBV2
d_gene: TRBD2
CDR3aa: CASSENSGTYNEQFF

j_gene: TRBJ2-3
v_gene: TRBV7-2
d_gene: .
CDR3aa: CASSLRWASTDTQYF

j_gene: TRBJ1-2
v_gene: TRBV7-9
d_gene: TRBD1
CDR3aa: CASSFGTDYRYGYTF

j_gene: TRBJ2-2
v_gene: TRBV19
d_gene: .
CDR3aa: CASSIDPTGELFF

j_gene: TRBJ2-7
v_gene: TRBV2
d_gene: .
CDR3aa: CASRDSITYEQYF

j_gene: TRBJ2-1
v_gene: TRBV5-1
d_gene: .
CDR3aa: CASSTGDAVSYNEQFF

j_gene: TRBJ1-4
v_gene: TRBV14
d_gene: .
CDR3aa: CASSPSGGEKLFF

j_gene: TRBJ2-1
v_gene: TRBV7-9
d_gene: TRBD1
CDR3aa: CASSPRQGAYEQFF

j_gene: TRBJ1-1
v_gene: TRBV5-1
d_gene: TRBD1
CDR3aa: CASSPEGGPEAFF

j_gene: TRBJ2-5
v_gene: TRBV6-5
d_gene: TRBD2
CDR3aa: CASSFSGVPSETQYF

j_gene: TRBJ1-2
v_gene: TRBV25-1
d_gene: .
CDR3aa: CASSEFSPELTAYGYTF

j_gene: TRBJ1-2
v_gene: TRBV7-2
d_gene: .
CDR3aa: CASSQQGTNYGYTF

j_gene: TRBJ2-7
v_gene: TRBV28
d_gene: TRBD1
CDR3aa: CASSFMDREGYEQYF

j_gene: TRBJ2-4
v_gene: TRBV5-1
d_gene: .
CDR3aa: CASSYPGKKNIQYF

j_gene: TRBJ2-7
v_gene: TRBV5-6
d_gene: .
CDR3aa: CASSLLGEQYF

j_gene: TRBJ2-5
v_gene: TRBV12-5
d_gene: TRBD2
CDR3aa: CASGLVLAGGVTQYF

j_gene: TRBJ1-1
v_gene: TRBV28
d_gene: .
CDR3aa: CASSFYRNTEAFF

j_gene: TRBJ1-3
v_gene: TRBV18
d_gene: TRBD1
CDR3aa: CASSPRQGYSGNTIYF

j_gene: TRBJ1-5
v_gene: TRBV28
d_gene: TRBD1
CDR3aa: CASLRGAFSNQPQHF

j_gene: TRBJ1-1
v_gene: TRBV7-9
d_gene: .
CDR3aa: CASSLTAGARKAFF

j_gene: TRBJ2-4
v_gene: TRBV4-2
d_gene: .
CDR3aa: CASSQEGDIQYF

j_gene: TRBJ2-7
v_gene: TRBV6-1
d_gene: TRBD1
CDR3aa: CASSWTGLYEQYF

j_gene: TRBJ2-3
v_gene: TRBV2
d_gene: TRBD2
CDR3aa: CASSSLAGVTDTQYF

j_gene: TRBJ1-5
v_gene: TRBV7-2
d_gene: .
CDR3aa: CASSLGGGSNQPQHF

j_gene: TRBJ2-3
v_gene: TRBV5-4
d_gene: .
CDR3aa: CASSHGGNRGDTQYF

j_gene: TRBJ2-1
v_gene: TRBV11-1
d_gene: TRBD2
CDR3aa: CASSLAGASGSSYNEQFF

j_gene: TRBJ1-2
v_gene: TRBV2
d_gene: .
CDR3aa: CASDEHGYGYTF

j_gene: TRBJ2-3
v_gene: TRBV5-1
d_gene: TRBD1
CDR3aa: CASSYRGRWTDTQYF

j_gene: TRBJ2-2
v_gene: TRBV4-1
d_gene: TRBD2
CDR3aa: CASRSLAGGAGELFF

j_gene: TRBJ2-5
v_gene: TRBV28
d_gene: .
CDR3aa: CASSSQETQYF

j_gene: TRBJ2-7
v_gene: TRBV4-1
d_gene: TRBD1
CDR3aa: CASSQDPPTGEGSYEQYF

j_gene: TRBJ1-1
v_gene: TRBV29-1
d_gene: .
CDR3aa: CSVQGVGTEAFF

j_gene: TRBJ2-7
v_gene: TRBV6-5
d_gene: .
CDR3aa: CASSYGGDDYEQYF